Each of the 19 T cell receptor beta chains below was sequenced from the same sample in a study of blood T cell repertoires in COVID-19. Assay: immunoSEQ multiplex PCR; the TCRdb copy retains only in-frame clones and omits some. This table holds 200,000 to 250,000 clones, about 86% found once. Sequenced material: peripheral blood. These receptors all stem from a man aged 18 to 30 with active or convalescent COVID-19.

The V call is TRBV9, the J call TRBJ2-2; unclear D gene. V gave up 3 bases and J gave up 0 bases, with 15 bases separating them. The germline V gene encodes CDR1 SGDLS and CDR2 YYNGEE. The length of the CDR3 is 17 residues. This chain's CDR3 is CASSGRVVVANTGELFF. The DNA for the CDR3 is TGTGCCAGCAGCGGACGGGTGGTCGTCGCGAACACCGGGGAGCTGTTTTTT.

V gene TRBV5-8 combines with J gene TRBJ1-5; D uncertain. The CDR3 sequence is 16 residues long. V lost 2 bases and J lost 0, with 12 bases in between. Looked up from germline, CDR1 is SGHTS and CDR2 is YDEGEE. CDR3 bases: TGTGCCAGCAGCTTCCGGGATCCCTATAGCAATCAGCCCCAGCATTTT. It codes for CASSFRDPYSNQPQHF.

The count of this clone is one. The chain links TRBV2 to TRBJ2-5, with 8 bases matching TRBD2. Germline assignment: CDR1 SNHLY and CDR2 FYNNEI. V trimming: 7 bases; J trimming: 5 bases; junction bases outside the gene matches: 12. The CDR3 covers 15 residues. The CDR3 nucleotides are TGTGCCAGCAACGACCCGGGACTAGGGGGGGAGACCCAGTACTTC. Amino acids: CASNDPGLGGETQYF.

The rearrangement uses TRBV7-2 and TRBJ2-3; 9 nucleotides match TRBD1. The CDR3 runs to 15 residues. The germline V gene has CDR1 SGHTA and CDR2 FQGNSA. After removal of 3 bases from V and 5 bases from J, the junction contained 6 bases not matched to a gene. The CDR3 protein is CASSFRTGEGDTQYF. The CDR3 DNA sequence: TGTGCCAGCAGCTTTCGGACAGGGGAGGGAGATACGCAGTATTTT.

The J gene is TRBJ1-2, the V gene TRBV7-8, with TRBD1 matching over 9 bases. Germline values: CDR1 SGHVS, CDR2 FQNEAQ. J lost 8 bases, V lost 4 bases, and 8 bases had no gene match. This CDR3 contains 14 residues. The CDR3 DNA is TGTGCCAGCAGCTGGGGACAGGGCCCCTACGGCTACACCTTC. Encoded protein: CASSWGQGPYGYTF.

The genes are TRBV2 and TRBJ2-6, with a tentative D call TRBD1 (7 bases). Trimming removed 8 bases at V and 0 bases at J, with 14 bases between. This CDR3 spans 16 amino acids. The V gene's germline CDR1 is SNHLY and CDR2 FYNNEI. The CDR3 loop reads CASDREALSGANVLTF. CDR3 coding DNA: TGTGCCAGCGACAGGGAGGCCCTCTCTGGGGCCAACGTCCTGACTTTC. Full variable domain (remainder filled in from reference TRBV2 and TRBJ2-6): EPEVTQTPSHQVTQMGQEVILRCVPISNHLYFYWYRQILGQKVEFLVSFYNNEISEKSEIFDDQFSVERPDGSNFTLKIRSTKLEDSAMYFCASDREALSGANVLTFGAGSRLTVL.

V gene TRBV2 combines with J gene TRBJ2-3; TRBD1 agrees at 7 bases. After removal of 6 bases from V and 6 bases from J, the junction contained 15 bases not matched to a gene. The germline CDR1 and CDR2 sequences are SNHLY and FYNNEI. This CDR3 has 16 amino acids. The CDR3 coding sequence is TGTGCCAGCAGGGTTGGACAGGCGATTTGGAGGGATACGCAGTATTTT. Protein product: CASRVGQAIWRDTQYF.

The chain recombines TRBV6-4 with TRBJ2-7; possibly TRBD1 for D (6 bases). The CDR3 length is 13 residues. Trimming took off 5 bases at V and 0 bases at J, with 8 bases between the two ends. CDR1 and CDR2 from the germline V gene are MRHNA and SNTAGT. The CDR3 reads CASSKDSSYEQYF. The DNA of the CDR3 is TGTGCCAGCAGTAAGGACAGCTCCTACGAGCAGTACTTC.

The rearrangement uses TRBV7-2 and TRBJ2-3, with 10 bases lining up with TRBD2. This CDR3 contains 17 residues. Germline CDR1 and CDR2: SGHTA and FQGNSA. Unmatched junction bases numbered 5, after V lost 1 base and J lost 1 base. The CDR3 region has the DNA TGTGCCAGCAGCTTAGTGCTAGCGGGAGACCGCACAGATACGCAGTATTTT. This gives the protein CASSLVLAGDRTDTQYF.

The chain carries TRBV27 and TRBJ1-6; D is uncertain. The CDR3 totals 15 residues. Trimming took off 5 bases at V and 7 bases at J, with 15 bases between the two ends. Germline CDR1 MNHEY, CDR2 SMNVEV (reference sequence). This CDR3 reads CASSTPPGGNSPLHF. The CDR3 DNA reads TGTGCCAGCAGTACCCCACCCGGAGGGAATTCACCCCTCCACTTT.

V and J are TRBV15 and TRBJ2-5; no reliable D call. This CDR3 spans 14 amino acids. V was cut by 5 bases and J by 5 bases, with 15 bases left in between. CDR1 is LNHNV, CDR2 YYDKDF, per germline (reference sequence). This CDR3 is CATSHQSIRETQYF. In DNA form, the CDR3 reads TGTGCCACCAGCCATCAAAGCATCAGGGAGACCCAGTACTTC. Full variable domain (outside the CDR3, taken from reference TRBV15 and TRBJ2-5): DAMVIQNPRYQVTQFGKPVTLSCSQTLNHNVMYWYQQKSSQAPKLLFHYYDKDFNNEADTPDNFQSRRPNTSFCFLDIRSPGLGDTAMYLCATSHQSIRETQYFGPGTRLLVL.

This rearrangement joins TRBV28 to TRBJ2-1; 10 bases agree with TRBD2. CDR1 is MDHEN and CDR2 is SYDVKM in the germline V gene. V was clipped by 8 bases and J by 5 bases; unmatched bases: 12. The CDR3 is 16 amino acids. This CDR3 reads CASGLLGLAGDNEQFF. Here the CDR3 DNA reads TGTGCCAGCGGACTTTTAGGGCTAGCGGGAGACAATGAGCAGTTCTTC.

The V and J genes are TRBV5-1 and TRBJ2-2, with a tentative D call TRBD1 (6 bases). CDR3 length: 17 residues. CDR1 is SGHRS, CDR2 YFSETQ, per germline. Trimming shortened V by 2 bases and J by 5 bases, and 19 bases separated the two germline ends. The CDR3 nucleotides are TGCGCCAGCAGCTTAGACCACAGGGTGGGCTTTACCGGGGAGCTGTTTTTT. Translated, it gives CASSLDHRVGFTGELFF.

The rearrangement joins TRBV19 to TRBJ2-1; D may be TRBD2 (5 bases). The CDR3 consists of 15 residues. Deletions cut 3 bases from V and 8 bases from J, with 17 bases between. The germline V gene has CDR1 LNHDA and CDR2 SQIVND (reference sequence). CDR3 residues: CASSMEASQPYEQFF. As DNA, the CDR3 is TGTGCCAGTAGTATGGAGGCTAGCCAACCCTATGAGCAGTTCTTC.

The gene calls are TRBV28 and TRBJ1-2; 7 bases are a match to TRBD1. The V gene's germline CDR1 is MDHEN and CDR2 SYDVKM. The CDR3 totals 16 residues. V lost 5 bases, J lost 4 bases, and 13 bases stayed unmatched. DNA for the CDR3: TGTGCCAGCAGTCCCTTTTGGCAGGGGGGACGCTATGGCTACACCTTC. It yields the protein CASSPFWQGGRYGYTF.

This clone was observed a single time. This sequence joins TRBV6-5 and TRBJ2-3; 7 nucleotides match TRBD2. This CDR3 is 13 amino acids long. Germline V gene sequence: CDR1 MNHEY, CDR2 SVGAGI. V dropped 8 bases and J dropped 1; count of bases not matched to a gene: 3. CDR3 loop: CASGAGGTDTQYF. The CDR3 DNA sequence: TGTGCCAGCGGGGCGGGGGGCACAGATACGCAGTATTTT.

This clone is a singleton in its sample. The chain carries TRBV19 and TRBJ1-2, with TRBD1 matching over 9 bases. The CDR3 spans 18 residues. V lost 2 bases and J lost 4; bases outside the gene matches: 14. The germline gives CDR1 LNHDA, CDR2 SQIVND (reference sequence). In nucleotides, the CDR3 is TGTGCCAGTAGTATATTACTCGGGACAGGGTCGCAGTCCTATGGCTACACCTTC. Protein product: CASSILLGTGSQSYGYTF.

The rearrangement links TRBV21-1 to TRBJ2-3; TRBD2 was called by the table and not checked on the DNA. TRBV21-1 corresponds to a pseudogene. The CDR3 has 17 residues. The CDR3 loop is CASSSNERFTSTDTQYF. As DNA, the CDR3 is TGTGCCAGCAGCTCCAATGAGAGATTTACTAGCACAGATACGCAGTATTTT.

The rearrangement joins TRBV19 to TRBJ2-7; a possible D gene is TRBD1 (6 bases). Germline lookup yields CDR1 LNHDA and CDR2 SQIVND (reference sequence). V was shortened by 3 bases and J by 0 bases, with 9 bases between the two germline ends. The length of the CDR3 is 14 residues. For the CDR3, the DNA is TGTGCCAGTAGTATCCAGGGGTTCTCCTACGAGCAGTACTTC. The encoded protein is CASSIQGFSYEQYF.